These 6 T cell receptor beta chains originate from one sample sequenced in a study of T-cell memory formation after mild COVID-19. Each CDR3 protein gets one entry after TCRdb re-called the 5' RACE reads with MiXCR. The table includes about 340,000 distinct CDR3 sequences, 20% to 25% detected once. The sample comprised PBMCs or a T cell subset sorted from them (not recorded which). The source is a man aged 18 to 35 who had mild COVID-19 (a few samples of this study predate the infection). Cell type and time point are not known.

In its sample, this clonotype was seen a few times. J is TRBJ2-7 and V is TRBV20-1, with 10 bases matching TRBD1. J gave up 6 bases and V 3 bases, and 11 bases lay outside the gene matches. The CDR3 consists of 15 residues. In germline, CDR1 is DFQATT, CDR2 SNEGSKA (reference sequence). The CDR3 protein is CSASRDRGSLGEQYV. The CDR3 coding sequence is TGCAGTGCTAGTAGGGACAGGGGCAGCTTGGGCGAGCAGTACGTC.

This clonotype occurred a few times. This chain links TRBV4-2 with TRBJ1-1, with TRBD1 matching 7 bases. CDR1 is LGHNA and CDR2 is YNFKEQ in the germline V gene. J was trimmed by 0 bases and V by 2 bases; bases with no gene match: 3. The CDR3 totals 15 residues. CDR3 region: CASSQRQGMNTEAFF. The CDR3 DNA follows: TGTGCCAGCAGCCAACGACAGGGTATGAACACTGAAGCTTTCTTT.

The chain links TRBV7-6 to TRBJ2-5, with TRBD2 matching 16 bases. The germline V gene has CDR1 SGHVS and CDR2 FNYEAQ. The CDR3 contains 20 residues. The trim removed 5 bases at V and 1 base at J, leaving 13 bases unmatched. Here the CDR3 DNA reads TGTGCCAGCAGCCCCCGAGCGGATGGGACTAGCGGGGGGGGCCAAGAGACCCAGTACTTC. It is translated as CASSPRADGTSGGGQETQYF. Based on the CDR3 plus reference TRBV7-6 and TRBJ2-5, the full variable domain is GAGVSQSPRYKVTKRGQDVALRCDPISGHVSLYWYRQALGQGPEFLTYFNYEAQQDKSGLPNDRFSAERPEGSISTLTIQRTEQRDSAMYRCASSPRADGTSGGGQETQYFGPGTRLLVL.

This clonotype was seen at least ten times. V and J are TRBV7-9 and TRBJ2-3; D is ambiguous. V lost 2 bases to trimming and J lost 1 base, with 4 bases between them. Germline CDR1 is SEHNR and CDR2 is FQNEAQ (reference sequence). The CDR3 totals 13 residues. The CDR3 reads CASSLLRTDTQYF. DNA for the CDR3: TGTGCCAGCAGCTTATTGCGCACAGATACGCAGTATTTT.

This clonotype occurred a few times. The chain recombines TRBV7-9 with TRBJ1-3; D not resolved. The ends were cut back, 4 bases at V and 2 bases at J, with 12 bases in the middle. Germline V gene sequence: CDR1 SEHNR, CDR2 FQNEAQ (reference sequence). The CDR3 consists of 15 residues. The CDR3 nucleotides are TGTGCCAGCAGCTCCCGGTCGGGCACTGGAAACACCATATATTTT. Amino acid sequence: CASSSRSGTGNTIYF.

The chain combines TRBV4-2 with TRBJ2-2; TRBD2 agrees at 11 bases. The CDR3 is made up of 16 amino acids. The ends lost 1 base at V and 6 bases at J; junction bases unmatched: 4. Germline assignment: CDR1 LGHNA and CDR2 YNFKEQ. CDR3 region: CASSQALAGGPGELFF. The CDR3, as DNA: TGTGCCAGCAGCCAAGCATTAGCGGGGGGGCCCGGGGAGCTGTTTTTT.